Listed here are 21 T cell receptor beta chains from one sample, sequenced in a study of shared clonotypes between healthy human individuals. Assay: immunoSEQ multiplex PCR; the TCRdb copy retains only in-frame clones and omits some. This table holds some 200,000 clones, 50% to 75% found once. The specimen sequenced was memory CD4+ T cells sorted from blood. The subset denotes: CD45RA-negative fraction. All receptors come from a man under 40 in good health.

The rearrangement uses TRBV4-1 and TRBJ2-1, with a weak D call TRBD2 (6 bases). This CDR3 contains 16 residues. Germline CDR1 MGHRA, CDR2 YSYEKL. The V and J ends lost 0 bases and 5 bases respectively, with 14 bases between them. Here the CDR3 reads CASSQEGGLSHNEQFF. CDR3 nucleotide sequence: TGCGCCAGCAGCCAAGAGGGGGGTCTAAGCCACAATGAGCAGTTCTTC.

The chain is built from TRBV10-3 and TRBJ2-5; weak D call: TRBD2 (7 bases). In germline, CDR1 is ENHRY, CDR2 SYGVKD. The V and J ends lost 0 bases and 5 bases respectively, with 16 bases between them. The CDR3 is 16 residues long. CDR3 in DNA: TGTGCCATCAGTGAGTCGGGAGGGGGGGCATCTGAGACCCAGTACTTC. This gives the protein CAISESGGGASETQYF.

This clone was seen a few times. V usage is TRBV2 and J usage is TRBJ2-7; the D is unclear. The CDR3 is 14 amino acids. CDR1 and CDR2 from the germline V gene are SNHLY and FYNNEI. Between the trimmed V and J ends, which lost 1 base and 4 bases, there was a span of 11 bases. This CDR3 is CASSEEYWDYEQYF. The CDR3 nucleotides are TGTGCCAGCAGTGAAGAGTATTGGGATTACGAGCAGTACTTC.

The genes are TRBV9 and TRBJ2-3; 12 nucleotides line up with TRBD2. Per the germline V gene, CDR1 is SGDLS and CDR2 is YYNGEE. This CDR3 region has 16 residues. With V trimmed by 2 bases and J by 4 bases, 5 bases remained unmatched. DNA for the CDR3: TGTGCCAGCAGCGTCACTAGCGGGAGGTACGCAGATACGCAGTATTTT. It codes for CASSVTSGRYADTQYF.

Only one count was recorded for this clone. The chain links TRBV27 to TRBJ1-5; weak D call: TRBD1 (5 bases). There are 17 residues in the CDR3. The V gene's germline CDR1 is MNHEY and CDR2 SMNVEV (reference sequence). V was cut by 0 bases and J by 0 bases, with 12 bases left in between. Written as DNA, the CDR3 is TGTGCCAGCAGTTTATCGGGGGGGTGGGGTAGCAATCAGCCCCAGCATTTT. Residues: CASSLSGGWGSNQPQHF.

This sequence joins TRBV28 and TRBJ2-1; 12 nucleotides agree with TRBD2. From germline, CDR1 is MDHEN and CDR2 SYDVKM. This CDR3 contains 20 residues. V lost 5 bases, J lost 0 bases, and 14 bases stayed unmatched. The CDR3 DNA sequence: TGTGCCAGCAGTCCGTTGCCGGGACTAGCGGGTGGGAGCTCCTACAATGAGCAGTTCTTC. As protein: CASSPLPGLAGGSSYNEQFF. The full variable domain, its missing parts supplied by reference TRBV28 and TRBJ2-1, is DVKVTQSSRYLVKRTGEKVFLECVQDMDHENMFWYRQDPGLGLRLIYFSYDVKMKEKGDIPEGYSVSREKKERFSLILESASTNQTSMYLCASSPLPGLAGGSSYNEQFFGPGTRLTVL.

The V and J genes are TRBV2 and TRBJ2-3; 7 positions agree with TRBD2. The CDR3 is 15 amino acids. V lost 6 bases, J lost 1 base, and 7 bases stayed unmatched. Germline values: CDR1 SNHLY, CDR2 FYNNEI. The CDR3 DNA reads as TGTGCCAGCAGAAAGTATCGGGAGGGCACAGATACGCAGTATTTT. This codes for CASRKYREGTDTQYF.

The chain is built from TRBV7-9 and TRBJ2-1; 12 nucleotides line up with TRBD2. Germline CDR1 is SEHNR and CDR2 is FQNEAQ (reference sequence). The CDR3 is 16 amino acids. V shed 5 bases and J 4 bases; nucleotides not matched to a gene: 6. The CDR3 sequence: CASSRGLAGRYNEQFF. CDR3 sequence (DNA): TGTGCCAGCAGCAGGGGACTAGCGGGTCGGTACAATGAGCAGTTCTTC.

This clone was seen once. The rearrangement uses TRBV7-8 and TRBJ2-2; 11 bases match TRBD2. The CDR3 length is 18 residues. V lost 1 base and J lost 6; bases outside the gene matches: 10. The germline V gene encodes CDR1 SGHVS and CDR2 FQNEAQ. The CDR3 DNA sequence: TGTGCCAGCAGCTTAGTGGGGCTAGCGGGAGGTTTCGCCGGGGAGCTGTTTTTT. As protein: CASSLVGLAGGFAGELFF.

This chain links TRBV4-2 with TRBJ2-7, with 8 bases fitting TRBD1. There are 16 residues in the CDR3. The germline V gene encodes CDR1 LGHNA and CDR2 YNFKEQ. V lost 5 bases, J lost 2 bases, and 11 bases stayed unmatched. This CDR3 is CASSREGRGLTYEQYF. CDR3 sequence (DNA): TGTGCCAGCAGCAGAGAGGGCAGGGGGCTGACCTACGAGCAGTACTTC.

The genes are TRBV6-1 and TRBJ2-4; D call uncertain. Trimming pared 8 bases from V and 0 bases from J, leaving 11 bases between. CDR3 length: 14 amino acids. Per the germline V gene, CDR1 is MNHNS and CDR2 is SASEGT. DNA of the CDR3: TGTGCCAGCGGAACAGCACTAGCCAAAAACATTCAGTACTTC. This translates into CASGTALAKNIQYF.

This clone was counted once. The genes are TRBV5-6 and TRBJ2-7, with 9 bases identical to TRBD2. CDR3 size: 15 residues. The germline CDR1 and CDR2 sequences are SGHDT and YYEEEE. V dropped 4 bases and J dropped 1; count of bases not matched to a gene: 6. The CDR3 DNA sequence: TGTGCCAGCAGCCTTAGCGGGAGAAGGTCCTACGAGCAGTACTTC. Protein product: CASSLSGRRSYEQYF.

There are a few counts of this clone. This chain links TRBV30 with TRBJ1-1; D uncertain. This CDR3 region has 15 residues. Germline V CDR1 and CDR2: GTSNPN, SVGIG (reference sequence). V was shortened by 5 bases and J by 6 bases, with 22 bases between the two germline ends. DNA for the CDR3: TGTGCCTGGCACGTCAGCCTCCTGGGGATCGCTGAAGCTTTCTTT. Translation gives CAWHVSLLGIAEAFF. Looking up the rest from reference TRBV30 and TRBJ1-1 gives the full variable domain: SQTIHQWPATLVQPVGSPLSLECTVEGTSNPNLYWYRQAAGRGLQLLFYSVGIGQISSEVPQNLSASRPQDRQFILSSKKLLLSDSGFYLCAWHVSLLGIAEAFFGQGTRLTVV.

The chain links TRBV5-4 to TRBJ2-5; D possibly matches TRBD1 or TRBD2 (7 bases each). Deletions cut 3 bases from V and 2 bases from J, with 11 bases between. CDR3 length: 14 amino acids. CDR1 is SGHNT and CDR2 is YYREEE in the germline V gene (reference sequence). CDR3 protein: CASSSGGVQETQYF. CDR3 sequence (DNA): TGTGCCAGCAGCTCAGGGGGGGTACAAGAGACCCAGTACTTC.

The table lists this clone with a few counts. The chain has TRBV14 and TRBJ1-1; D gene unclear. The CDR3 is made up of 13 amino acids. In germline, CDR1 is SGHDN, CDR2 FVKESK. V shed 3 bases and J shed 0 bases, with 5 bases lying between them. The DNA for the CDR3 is TGTGCCAGCAGCCAGAACATGAACACTGAAGCTTTCTTT. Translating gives CASSQNMNTEAFF.

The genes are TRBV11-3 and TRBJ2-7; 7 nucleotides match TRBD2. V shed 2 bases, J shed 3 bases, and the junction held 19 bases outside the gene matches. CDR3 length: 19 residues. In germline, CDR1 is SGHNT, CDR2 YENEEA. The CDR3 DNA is TGTGCCAGCAGCTTACCGGGGGAGAGCGGGACTTCGGGCCTCTACGAGCAGTACTTC. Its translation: CASSLPGESGTSGLYEQYF.

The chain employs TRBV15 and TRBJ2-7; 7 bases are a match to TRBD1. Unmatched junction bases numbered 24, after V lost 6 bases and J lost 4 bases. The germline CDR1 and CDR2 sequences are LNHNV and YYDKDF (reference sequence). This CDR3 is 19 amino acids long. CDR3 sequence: CATRPGGLRRQGEWYEQYF. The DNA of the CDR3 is TGTGCCACCAGACCAGGCGGCCTAAGAAGACAGGGAGAGTGGTACGAGCAGTACTTC.

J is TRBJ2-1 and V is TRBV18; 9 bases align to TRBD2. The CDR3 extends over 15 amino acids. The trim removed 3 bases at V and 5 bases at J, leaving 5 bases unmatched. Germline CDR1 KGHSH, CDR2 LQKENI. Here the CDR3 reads CASSPFSGRHNEQFF. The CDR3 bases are TGTGCCAGCTCACCTTTTAGCGGGAGACACAATGAGCAGTTCTTC.

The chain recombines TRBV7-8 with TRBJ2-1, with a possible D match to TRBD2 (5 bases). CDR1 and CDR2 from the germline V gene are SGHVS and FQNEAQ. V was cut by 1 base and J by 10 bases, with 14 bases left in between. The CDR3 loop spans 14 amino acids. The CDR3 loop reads CASSLGFASLEQFF. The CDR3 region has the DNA TGTGCCAGCAGCTTAGGTTTCGCTAGCCTAGAGCAGTTCTTC.

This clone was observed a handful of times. As DNA, the CDR3 is TGCGCCAGCAGCATTACACAGGGGAAAGAGACCCAGTACTTC. This gives the protein CASSITQGKETQYF. The chain recombines TRBV5-1 with TRBJ2-5, with 7 bases matching TRBD1. The junction had 6 bases not matched to a gene; V was cut back by 4 bases and J by 3 bases. Germline V gene lookup returns CDR1 SGHRS and CDR2 YFSETQ. The CDR3 length is 14 residues.

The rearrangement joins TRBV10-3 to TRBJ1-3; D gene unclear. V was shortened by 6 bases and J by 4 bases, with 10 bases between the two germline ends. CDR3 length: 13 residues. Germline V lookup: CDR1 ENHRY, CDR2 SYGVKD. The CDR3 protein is CAIRLEAGNTIYF. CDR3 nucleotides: TGTGCCATCAGGTTAGAGGCGGGAAACACCATATATTTT.